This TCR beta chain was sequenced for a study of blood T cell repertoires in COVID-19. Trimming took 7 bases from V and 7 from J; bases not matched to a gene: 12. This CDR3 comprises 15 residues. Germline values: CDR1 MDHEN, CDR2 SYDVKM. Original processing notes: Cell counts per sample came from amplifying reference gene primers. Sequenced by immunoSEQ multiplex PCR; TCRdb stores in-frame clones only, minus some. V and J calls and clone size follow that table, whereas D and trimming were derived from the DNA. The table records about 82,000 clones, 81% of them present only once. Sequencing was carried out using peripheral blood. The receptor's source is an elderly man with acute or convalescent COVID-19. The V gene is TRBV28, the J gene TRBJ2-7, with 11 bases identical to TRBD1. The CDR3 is CASTTPGQGGLEQYF. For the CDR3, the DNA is TGTGCCAGCACTACTCCGGGACAGGGGGGCCTTGAGCAGTACTTC.